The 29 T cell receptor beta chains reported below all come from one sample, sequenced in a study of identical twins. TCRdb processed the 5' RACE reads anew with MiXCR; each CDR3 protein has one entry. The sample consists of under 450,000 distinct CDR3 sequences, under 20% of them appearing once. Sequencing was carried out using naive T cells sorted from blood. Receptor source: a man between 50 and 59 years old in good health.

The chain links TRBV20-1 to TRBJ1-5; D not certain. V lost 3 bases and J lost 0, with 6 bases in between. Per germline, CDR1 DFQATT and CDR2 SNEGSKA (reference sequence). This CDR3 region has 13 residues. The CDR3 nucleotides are TGCAGTGCTAGTCCGAATAGCAATCAGCCCCAGCATTTT. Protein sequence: CSASPNSNQPQHF.

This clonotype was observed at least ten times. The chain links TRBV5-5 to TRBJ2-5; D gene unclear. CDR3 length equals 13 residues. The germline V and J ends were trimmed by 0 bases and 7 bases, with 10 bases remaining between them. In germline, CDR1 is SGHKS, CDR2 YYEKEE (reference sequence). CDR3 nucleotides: TGTGCCAGCAGCTTGGGAAACGAAGGGACCCAGTACTTC. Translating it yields CASSLGNEGTQYF.

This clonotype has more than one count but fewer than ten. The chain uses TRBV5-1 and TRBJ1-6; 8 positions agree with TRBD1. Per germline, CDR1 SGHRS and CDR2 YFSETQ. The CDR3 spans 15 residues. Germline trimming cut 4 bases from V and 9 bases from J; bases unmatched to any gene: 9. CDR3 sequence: CASSPETGVGSPLHF. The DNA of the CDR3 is TGCGCCAGCAGCCCCGAGACAGGGGTGGGTTCACCCCTCCACTTT.

CDR3 loop: CASSGPDGTQETQYF. CDR3 sequence (DNA): TGTGCCAGTAGTGGACCGGACGGTACGCAAGAGACCCAGTACTTC. The chain employs TRBV19 and TRBJ2-5; D is uncertain. The CDR3 spans 15 residues. Germline V gene lookup returns CDR1 LNHDA and CDR2 SQIVND (reference sequence). V was shortened by 5 bases and J by 2 bases, with 15 bases between the two germline ends.

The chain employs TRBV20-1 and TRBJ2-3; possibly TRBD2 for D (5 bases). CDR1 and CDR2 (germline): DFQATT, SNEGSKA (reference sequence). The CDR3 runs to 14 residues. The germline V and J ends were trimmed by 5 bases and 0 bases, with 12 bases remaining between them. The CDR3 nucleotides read TGCAGTGCTTTTTCTAGCAGAAGCACAGATACGCAGTATTTT. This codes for CSAFSSRSTDTQYF.

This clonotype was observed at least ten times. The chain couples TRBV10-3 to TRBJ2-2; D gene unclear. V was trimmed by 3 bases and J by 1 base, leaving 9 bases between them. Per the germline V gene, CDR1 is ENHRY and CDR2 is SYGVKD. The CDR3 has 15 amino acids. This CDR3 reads CAISDNGMNTGELFF. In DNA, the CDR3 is TGTGCCATCAGTGACAACGGAATGAACACCGGGGAGCTGTTTTTT.

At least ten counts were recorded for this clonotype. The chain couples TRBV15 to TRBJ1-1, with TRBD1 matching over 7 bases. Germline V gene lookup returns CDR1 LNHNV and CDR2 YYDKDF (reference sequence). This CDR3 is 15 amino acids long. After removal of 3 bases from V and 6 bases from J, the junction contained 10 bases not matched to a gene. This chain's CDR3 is CATSSPHRGGSEAFF. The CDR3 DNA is TGTGCCACCAGCAGCCCTCACAGGGGAGGGTCTGAAGCTTTCTTT.

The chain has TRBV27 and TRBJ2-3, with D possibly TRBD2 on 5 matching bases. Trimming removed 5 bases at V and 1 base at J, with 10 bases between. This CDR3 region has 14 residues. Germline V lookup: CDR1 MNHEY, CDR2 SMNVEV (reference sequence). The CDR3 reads CASSHLGGTDTQYF. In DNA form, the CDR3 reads TGTGCCAGCAGTCACCTCGGGGGCACAGATACGCAGTATTTT.

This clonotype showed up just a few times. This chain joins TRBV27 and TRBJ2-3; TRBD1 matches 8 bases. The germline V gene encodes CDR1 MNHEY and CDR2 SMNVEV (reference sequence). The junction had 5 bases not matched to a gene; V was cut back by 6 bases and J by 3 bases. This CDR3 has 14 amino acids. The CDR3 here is CASSSGGLTDTQYF. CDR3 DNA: TGTGCCAGCAGCTCAGGGGGCCTAACAGATACGCAGTATTTT.

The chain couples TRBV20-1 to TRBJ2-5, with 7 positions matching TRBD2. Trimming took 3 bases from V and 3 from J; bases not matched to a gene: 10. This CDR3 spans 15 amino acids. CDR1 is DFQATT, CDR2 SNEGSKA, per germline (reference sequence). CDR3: CSARKASGSEETQYF. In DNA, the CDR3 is TGCAGTGCTAGGAAGGCTAGCGGTTCTGAAGAGACCCAGTACTTC.

The CDR3 DNA reads as TGCAGCGTCGCTCAGGGGGCCTACGAGCAGTACTTC. Translating gives CSVAQGAYEQYF. The chain employs TRBV29-1 and TRBJ2-7; TRBD1 aligns across 7 bases. V lost 6 bases, J lost 2 bases, and 4 bases stayed unmatched. Germline loops: CDR1 SQVTM, CDR2 ANQGSEA. The length of the CDR3 is 12 residues.

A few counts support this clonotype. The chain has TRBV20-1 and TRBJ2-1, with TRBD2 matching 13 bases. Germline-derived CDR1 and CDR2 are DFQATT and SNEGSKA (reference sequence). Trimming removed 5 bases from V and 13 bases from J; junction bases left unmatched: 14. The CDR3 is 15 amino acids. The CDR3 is CSARGSGLAGLNQFF. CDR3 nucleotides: TGCAGTGCTCGGGGTTCGGGACTAGCGGGGTTGAATCAGTTCTTC.

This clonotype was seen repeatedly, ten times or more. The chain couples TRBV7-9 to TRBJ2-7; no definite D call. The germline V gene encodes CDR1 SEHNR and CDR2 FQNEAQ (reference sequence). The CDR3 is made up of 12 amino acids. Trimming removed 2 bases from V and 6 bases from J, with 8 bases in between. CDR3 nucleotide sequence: TGTGCCAGCAGCTTATCCCATGGCGAGCAGTACTTC. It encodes CASSLSHGEQYF.

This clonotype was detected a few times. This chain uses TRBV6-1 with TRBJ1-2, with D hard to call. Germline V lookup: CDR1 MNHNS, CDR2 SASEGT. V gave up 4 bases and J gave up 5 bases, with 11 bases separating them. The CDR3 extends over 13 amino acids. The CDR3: CASSAAPEYGYTF. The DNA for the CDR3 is TGTGCCAGCAGTGCCGCCCCTGAATATGGCTACACCTTC.

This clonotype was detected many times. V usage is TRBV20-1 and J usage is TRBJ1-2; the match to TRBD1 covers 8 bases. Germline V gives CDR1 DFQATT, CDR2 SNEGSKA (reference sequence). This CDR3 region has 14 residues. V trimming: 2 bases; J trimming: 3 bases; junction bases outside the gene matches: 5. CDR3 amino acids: CSARLADRDYGYTF. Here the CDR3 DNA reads TGCAGTGCTAGACTCGCGGACAGGGACTATGGCTACACCTTC.

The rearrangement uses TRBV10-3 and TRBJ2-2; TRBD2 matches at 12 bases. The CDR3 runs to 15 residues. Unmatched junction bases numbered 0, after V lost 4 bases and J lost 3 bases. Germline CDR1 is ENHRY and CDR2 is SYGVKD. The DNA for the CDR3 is TGTGCCATCAGTGGACTAGCGGGAGACACCGGGGAGCTGTTTTTT. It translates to CAISGLAGDTGELFF.

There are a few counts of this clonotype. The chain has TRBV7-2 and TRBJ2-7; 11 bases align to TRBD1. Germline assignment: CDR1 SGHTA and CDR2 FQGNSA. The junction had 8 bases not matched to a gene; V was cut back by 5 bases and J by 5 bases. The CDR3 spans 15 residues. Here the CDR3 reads CASSGRTGGIDEQYF. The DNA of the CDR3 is TGTGCCAGCAGCGGGAGGACAGGGGGCATCGACGAGCAGTACTTC.

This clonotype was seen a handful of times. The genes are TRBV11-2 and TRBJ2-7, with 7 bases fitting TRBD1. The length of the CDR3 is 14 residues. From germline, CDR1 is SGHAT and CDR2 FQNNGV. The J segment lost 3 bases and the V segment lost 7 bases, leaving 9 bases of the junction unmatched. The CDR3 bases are TGTGCCAGCACCCTGACAGGGCTTGGCTACGAGCAGTACTTC. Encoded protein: CASTLTGLGYEQYF.

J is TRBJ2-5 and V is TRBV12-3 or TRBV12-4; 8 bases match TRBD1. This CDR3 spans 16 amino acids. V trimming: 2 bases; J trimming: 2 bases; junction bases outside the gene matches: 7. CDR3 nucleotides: TGTGCCAGCAGTTTATCCACACGGACAGGGCAAGAGACCCAGTACTTC. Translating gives CASSLSTRTGQETQYF.

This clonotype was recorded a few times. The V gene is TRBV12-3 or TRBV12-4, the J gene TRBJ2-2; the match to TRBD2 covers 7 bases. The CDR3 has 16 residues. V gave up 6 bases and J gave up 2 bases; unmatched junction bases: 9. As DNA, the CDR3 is TGTGCCAGCAGCGATTGGGGGGGTCCCAACACCGGGGAGCTGTTTTTT. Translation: CASSDWGGPNTGELFF.

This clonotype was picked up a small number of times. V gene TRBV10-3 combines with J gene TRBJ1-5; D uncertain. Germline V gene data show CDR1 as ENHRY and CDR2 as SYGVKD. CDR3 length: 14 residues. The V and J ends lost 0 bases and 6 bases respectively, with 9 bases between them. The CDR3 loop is CAISESSDLQPQHF. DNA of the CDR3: TGTGCCATCAGTGAGTCATCGGATCTTCAGCCCCAGCATTTT.

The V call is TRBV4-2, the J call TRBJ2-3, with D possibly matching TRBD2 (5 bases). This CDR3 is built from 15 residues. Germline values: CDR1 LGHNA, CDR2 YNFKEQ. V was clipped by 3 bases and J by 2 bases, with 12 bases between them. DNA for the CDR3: TGTGCCAGCAGCCAGCGGGCTGGTCCCACAGATACGCAGTATTTT. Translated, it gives CASSQRAGPTDTQYF.

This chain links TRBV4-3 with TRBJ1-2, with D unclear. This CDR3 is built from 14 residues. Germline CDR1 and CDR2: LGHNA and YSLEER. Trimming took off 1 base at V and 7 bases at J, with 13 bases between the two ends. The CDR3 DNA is TGCGCCAGCAGCCAAGGAGGCAGATATTCTGGCTACACCTTC. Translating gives CASSQGGRYSGYTF.

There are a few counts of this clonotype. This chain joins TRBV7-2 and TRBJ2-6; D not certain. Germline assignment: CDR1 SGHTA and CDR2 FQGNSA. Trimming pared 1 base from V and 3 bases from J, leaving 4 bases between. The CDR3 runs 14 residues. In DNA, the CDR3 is TGTGCCAGCAGCTTAGATGGTGGGGCCAACGTCCTGACTTTC. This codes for CASSLDGGANVLTF.

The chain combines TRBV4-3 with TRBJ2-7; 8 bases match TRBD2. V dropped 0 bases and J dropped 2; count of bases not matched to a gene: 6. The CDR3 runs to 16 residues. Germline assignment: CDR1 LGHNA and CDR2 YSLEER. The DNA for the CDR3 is TGCGCCAGCAGCCAAGATTATCGGGGGGGAACCTACGAGCAGTACTTC. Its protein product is CASSQDYRGGTYEQYF.

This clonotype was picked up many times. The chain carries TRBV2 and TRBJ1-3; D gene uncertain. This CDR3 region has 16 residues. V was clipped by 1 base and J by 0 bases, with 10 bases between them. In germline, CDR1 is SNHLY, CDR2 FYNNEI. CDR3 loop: CASSEGQANSGNTIYF. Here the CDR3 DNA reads TGTGCCAGCAGTGAAGGGCAGGCCAACTCTGGAAACACCATATATTTT.

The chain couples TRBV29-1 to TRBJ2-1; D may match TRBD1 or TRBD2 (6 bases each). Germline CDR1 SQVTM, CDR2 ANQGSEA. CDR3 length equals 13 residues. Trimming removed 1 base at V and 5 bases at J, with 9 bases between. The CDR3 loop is CSVEGGANNEQFF. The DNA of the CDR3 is TGCAGCGTTGAAGGGGGGGCAAACAATGAGCAGTTCTTC.

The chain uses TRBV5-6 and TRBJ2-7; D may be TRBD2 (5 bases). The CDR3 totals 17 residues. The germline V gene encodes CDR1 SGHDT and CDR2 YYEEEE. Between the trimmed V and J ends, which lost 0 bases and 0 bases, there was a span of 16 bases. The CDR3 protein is CASSLGRWTFSSYEQYF. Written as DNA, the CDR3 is TGTGCCAGCAGCTTGGGTCGTTGGACTTTTAGCTCCTACGAGCAGTACTTC. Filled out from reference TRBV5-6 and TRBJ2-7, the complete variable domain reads DAGVTQSPTHLIKTRGQQVTLRCSPKSGHDTVSWYQQALGQGPQFIFQYYEEEERQRGNFPDRFSGHQFPNYSSELNVNALLLGDSALYLCASSLGRWTFSSYEQYFGPGTRLTVT.

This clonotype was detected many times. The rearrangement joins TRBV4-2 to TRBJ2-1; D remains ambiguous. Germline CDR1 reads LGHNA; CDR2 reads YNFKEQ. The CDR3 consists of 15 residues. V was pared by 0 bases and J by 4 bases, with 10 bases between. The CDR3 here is CASSQESPRYNEQFF. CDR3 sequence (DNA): TGTGCCAGCAGCCAAGAAAGCCCTAGGTACAATGAGCAGTTCTTC.